This section outlines one T cell receptor (beta chain) sequence together with its context. CDR3 size: 13 residues. Germline V gene sequence: CDR1 MNHEY, CDR2 SMNVEV (reference sequence). With 3 bases removed from V and 5 bases from J, the gap between germline ends came to 10 bases. The protocol was immunoSEQ multiplex PCR, while the TCRdb copy is restricted to in-frame clones and leaves out a portion. The data show roughly 100,000 clones, roughly nine tenths seen once. This sample was included in a study of OX40 agonist ivuxolimab in advanced cancers. The wider study: The diagnoses of dose-escalation patients were hepatocellular carcinoma, melanoma, renal cell or head and neck cancer.

The sequence was obtained from an adult with an advanced solid tumor such as melanoma, head and neck, liver or kidney cancer. Sequencing used CD4+ or CD8+ T cells sorted from blood, obtained in a trial of the OX40 agonist ivuxolimab. This chain links TRBV27 with TRBJ1-1; D gene uncertain. CDR3 bases: TGTGCCAGCAGTTTTTCCCGGTGGACTGAAGCTTTCTTT. It yields the protein CASSFSRWTEAFF.